This T cell receptor (beta chain) was recorded in a study of response to subunit inactivated influenza vaccine (dated by TCRdb to 2016 to 2019). In terms of the full investigation: The study used deep quantitative T cell receptor repertoire profiling to track responses to a trivalent subunit inactivated influenza vaccine.

Preparation of the library involved RT-PCR. Sequenced on an Illumina HiSeq 2500. Using fastp trimming at Q25 and MiXCR clonotype assembly, TCRdb reanalyzed the public sequencing data and kept in-frame beta chains. Each CDR3 protein gets just one entry, which takes the most common genes and DNA from the rows behind it. This sample holds 450,000 to 600,000 distinct CDR3 sequences; 15% to 20% were observed only once. Around 3% of the sample belongs to the ten largest clones. V is shortened by 0 bases, J by 8 bases, and the region joining them spans 13 bases. From the cysteine up to the phenylalanine, the CDR3 has a length of 14 residues. Left in the record is the CDR3 DNA by itself, 42 bases read in frame from the first base. The investigation overall reported the following: The authors proposed that each seasonal influenza vaccination may bring in only a limited number of new T cells.

Concerning this clonotype: The clone's antigen remains unknown. No per-base quality is available; no much larger clone lies one base away.

The V and J genes are TRBV12-3 or TRBV12-4 and TRBJ1-2, with TRBD1 perhaps the D gene, on 5 matching bases. The clonotype originates from a man between 50 and 75 years old who received an inactivated influenza vaccine. Donor details come from another sample of the same person, matched by shared clones. The sample consisted of CD4+ T cells sorted from PBMCs, taken roughly 24 months after vaccination. The DNA reads as follows: TGTGCCAGCAGTTTAGCGTTGGGGGAGGGAGGCTACACCTTC. Its protein reads: CASSLALGEGGYTF.